This entry concerns a single TCR beta chain. The antigen is not known. Germline and junction disagree at one end, which may indicate a read error. This entry belongs to a study of cytomegalovirus exposure and HLA in healthy donors. Notes on the study in general: In a later analysis, compared with equally common non-associated chains, HLA-associated beta chains were more expanded. HLA-A and HLA-B allele assignments for most subjects were reportedly predicted accurately using TCR beta sequences.

This CDR3 has 13 amino acids. Germline V gives CDR1 SEHNR, CDR2 FQNEAQ (reference sequence). PCR was performed using 60 Vbeta and 13 Jbeta primers. Libraries were prepared by immunoSEQ multiplex PCR; TCRdb keeps only in-frame clonotypes and omits some of them. Of around 150,000 clones listed, approximately 72% were seen once; the top ten hold over 5%. The chain joins TRBV7-9 to TRBJ2-7; D is perhaps TRBD2 (6 bases). The sequencing input was PBMCs. This clonotype originated in a woman aged 60-75 years in good health and CMV-seronegative. The CDR3 spells CSSSAGWSYEQYF. As DNA, the CDR3 is TGTTCCAGCAGCGCGGGGTGGTCCTACGAGCAGTACTTC.